The clone carrying this T cell receptor (beta chain) showed up many times. Its specificity is unknown. This specimen comes from a study of T cells after yellow fever vaccination. In the study overall: Fractions with few cells were prepared using SMART-Seq v4 Ultra Low Input.

Study outcomes and limitations: Bulk-population clonotypes that are abundant could appear as contaminants in FACS-sorted repertoires. The secondary response was weaker but peaked faster, day 5 versus 15.

TCRdb re-called the 5' RACE reads through MiXCR, storing one row per CDR3 protein. The table has a few hundred thousand distinct CDR3 sequences, about 8.3% seen once. The material sequenced was PBMCs, taken roughly 47 days after the first yellow fever vaccination. The receptor was derived from a man between 18 and 29 years old who received the YFV17D yellow fever vaccine.

CDR3 nucleotides: TGTGCCAGCAGCGAAAGGCCTAGCGGGGATCCAGATACGCAGTATTTT. Translating it yields CASSERPSGDPDTQYF. The rearrangement joins TRBV3-1 to TRBJ2-3; 9 bases are shared with TRBD2. The CDR3 is 16 amino acids. Germline CDR1 and CDR2: LGHDT and YNNKEL (reference sequence). J lost 4 bases, V lost 5 bases, and 10 bases had no gene match.